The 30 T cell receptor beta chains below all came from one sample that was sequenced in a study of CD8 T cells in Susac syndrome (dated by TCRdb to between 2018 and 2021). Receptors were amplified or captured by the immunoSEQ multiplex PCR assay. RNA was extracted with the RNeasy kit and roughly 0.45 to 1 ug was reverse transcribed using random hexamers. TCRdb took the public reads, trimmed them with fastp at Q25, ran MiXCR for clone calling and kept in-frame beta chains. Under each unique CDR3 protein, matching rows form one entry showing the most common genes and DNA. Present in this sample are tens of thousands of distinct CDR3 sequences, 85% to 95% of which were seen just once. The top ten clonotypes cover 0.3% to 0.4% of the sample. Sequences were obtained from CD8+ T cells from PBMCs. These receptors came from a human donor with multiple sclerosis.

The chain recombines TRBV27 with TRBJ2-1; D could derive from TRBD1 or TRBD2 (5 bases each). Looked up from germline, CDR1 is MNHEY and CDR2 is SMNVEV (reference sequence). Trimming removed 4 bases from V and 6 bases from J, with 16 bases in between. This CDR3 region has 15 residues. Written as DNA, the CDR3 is TGTGCCAGCAGTTCGCTAGGGTGGGGGTTCAATGAGCAGTTCTTC. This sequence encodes CASSSLGWGFNEQFF.

Here the CDR3 DNA reads TGTGCCATCAGTGCCCTATCCGGGACAGGCCGGTATCAAGAGACCCAGTACTTC. It yields the protein CAISALSGTGRYQETQYF. The chain couples TRBV10-3 to TRBJ2-5; 8 positions agree with TRBD1. CDR3 size: 18 residues. Germline V lookup: CDR1 ENHRY, CDR2 SYGVKD. V shed 4 bases and J 2 bases; nucleotides not matched to a gene: 15.

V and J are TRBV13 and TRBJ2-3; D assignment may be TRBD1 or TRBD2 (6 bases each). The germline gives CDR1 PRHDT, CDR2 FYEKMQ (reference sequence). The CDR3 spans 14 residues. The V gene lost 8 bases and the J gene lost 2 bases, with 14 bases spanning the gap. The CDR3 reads CASGRRGATDTQYF. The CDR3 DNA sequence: TGTGCCAGCGGCCGAAGGGGGGCCACAGATACGCAGTATTTT.

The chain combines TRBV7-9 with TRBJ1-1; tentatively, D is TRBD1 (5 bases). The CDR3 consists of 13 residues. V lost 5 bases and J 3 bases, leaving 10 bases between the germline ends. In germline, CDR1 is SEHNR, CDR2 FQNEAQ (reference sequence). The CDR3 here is CASSQGGDTEAFF. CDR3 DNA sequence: TGTGCCAGCAGCCAGGGAGGGGACACTGAAGCTTTCTTT.

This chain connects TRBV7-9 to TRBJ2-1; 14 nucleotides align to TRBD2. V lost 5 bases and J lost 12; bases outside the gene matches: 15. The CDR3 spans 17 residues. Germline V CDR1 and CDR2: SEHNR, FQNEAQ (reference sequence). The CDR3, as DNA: TGTGCCAGCAGCCTACCCCCCCTGGGGACTAGCGGGAGAGGGCAGTTCTTC. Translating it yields CASSLPPLGTSGRGQFF.

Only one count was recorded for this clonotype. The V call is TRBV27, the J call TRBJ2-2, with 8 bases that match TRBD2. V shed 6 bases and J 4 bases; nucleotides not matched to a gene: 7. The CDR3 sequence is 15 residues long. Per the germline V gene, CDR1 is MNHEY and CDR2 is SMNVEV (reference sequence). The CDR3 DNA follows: TGTGCCAGCAGCTGGGTAGCGGGATTCACCGGGGAGCTGTTTTTT. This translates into CASSWVAGFTGELFF.

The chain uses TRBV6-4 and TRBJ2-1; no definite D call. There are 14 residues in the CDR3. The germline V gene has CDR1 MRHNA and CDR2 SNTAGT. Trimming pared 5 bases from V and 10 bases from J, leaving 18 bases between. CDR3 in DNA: TGTGCCAGCAGTAGTTCCGGTCCCGAGAGCGAGCAGTTCTTC. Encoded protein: CASSSSGPESEQFF.

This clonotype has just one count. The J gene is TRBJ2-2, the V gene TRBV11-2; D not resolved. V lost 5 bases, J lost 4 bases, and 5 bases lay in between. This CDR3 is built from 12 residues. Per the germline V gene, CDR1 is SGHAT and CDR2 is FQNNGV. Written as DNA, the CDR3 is TGTGCCAGCAGCGTCGCCACCGGGGAGCTGTTTTTT. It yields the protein CASSVATGELFF.

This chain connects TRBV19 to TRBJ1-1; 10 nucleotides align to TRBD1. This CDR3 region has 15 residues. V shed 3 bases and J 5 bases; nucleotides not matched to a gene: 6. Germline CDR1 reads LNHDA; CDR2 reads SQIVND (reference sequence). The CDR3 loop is CASSMTGGGGTEAFF. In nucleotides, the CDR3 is TGTGCCAGTAGTATGACAGGGGGCGGAGGGACTGAAGCTTTCTTT.

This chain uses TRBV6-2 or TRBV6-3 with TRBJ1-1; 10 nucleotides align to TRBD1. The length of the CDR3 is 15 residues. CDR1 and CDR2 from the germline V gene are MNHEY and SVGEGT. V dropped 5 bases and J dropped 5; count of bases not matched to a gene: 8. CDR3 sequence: CASSHDRGRWTEAFF. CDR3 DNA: TGTGCCAGCAGTCACGACAGGGGGCGGTGGACTGAAGCTTTCTTT.

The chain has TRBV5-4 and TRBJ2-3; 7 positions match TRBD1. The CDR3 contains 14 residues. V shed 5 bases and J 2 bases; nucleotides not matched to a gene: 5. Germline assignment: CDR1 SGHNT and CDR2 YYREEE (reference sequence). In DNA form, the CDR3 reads TGTGCCAGCAGTTCCGGGACAGCCACAGATACGCAGTATTTT. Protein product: CASSSGTATDTQYF.

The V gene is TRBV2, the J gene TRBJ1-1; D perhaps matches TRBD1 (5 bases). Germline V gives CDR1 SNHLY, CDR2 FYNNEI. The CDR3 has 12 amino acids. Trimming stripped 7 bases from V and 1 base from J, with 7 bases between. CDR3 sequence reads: CASMGENTEAFF. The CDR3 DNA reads TGTGCCAGCATGGGGGAGAACACTGAAGCTTTCTTT.

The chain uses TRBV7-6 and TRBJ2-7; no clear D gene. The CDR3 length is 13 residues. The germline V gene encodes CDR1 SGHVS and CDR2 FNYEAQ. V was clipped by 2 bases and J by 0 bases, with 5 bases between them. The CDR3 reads CASSLHSSYEQYF. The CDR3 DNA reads TGTGCCAGCAGCTTACATAGCTCCTACGAGCAGTACTTC. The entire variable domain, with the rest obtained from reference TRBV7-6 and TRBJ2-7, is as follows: GAGVSQSPRYKVTKRGQDVALRCDPISGHVSLYWYRQALGQGPEFLTYFNYEAQQDKSGLPNDRFSAERPEGSISTLTIQRTEQRDSAMYRCASSLHSSYEQYFGPGTRLTVT.

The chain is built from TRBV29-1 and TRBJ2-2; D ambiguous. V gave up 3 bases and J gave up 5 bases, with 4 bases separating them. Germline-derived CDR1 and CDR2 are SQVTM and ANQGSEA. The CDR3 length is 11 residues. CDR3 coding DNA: TGCAGCGTTGACTTAACCGGGGAGCTGTTTTTT. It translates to CSVDLTGELFF.

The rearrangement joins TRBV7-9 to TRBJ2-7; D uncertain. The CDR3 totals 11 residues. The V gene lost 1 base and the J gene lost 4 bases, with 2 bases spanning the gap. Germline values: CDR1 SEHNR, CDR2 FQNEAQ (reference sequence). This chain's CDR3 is CASSLEYEQYF. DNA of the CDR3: TGTGCCAGCAGCTTAGAGTACGAGCAGTACTTC. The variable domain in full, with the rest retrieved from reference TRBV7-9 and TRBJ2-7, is DTGVSQNPRHKITKRGQNVTFRCDPISEHNRLYWYRQTLGQGPEFLTYFQNEAQLEKSRLLSDRFSAERPKGSFSTLEIQRTEQGDSAMYLCASSLEYEQYFGPGTRLTVT.

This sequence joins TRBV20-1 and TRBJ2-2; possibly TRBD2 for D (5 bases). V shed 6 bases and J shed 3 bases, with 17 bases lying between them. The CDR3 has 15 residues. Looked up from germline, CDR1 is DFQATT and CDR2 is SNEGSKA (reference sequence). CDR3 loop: CSAYRGAQDTGELFF. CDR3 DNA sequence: TGCAGTGCGTACCGGGGAGCCCAGGACACCGGGGAGCTGTTTTTT.

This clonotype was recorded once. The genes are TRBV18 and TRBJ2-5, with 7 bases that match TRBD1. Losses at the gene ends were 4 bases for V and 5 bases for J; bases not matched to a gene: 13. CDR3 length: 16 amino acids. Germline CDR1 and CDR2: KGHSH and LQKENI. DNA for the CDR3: TGTGCCAGCTCACAATTCTCCGGGACAGTGGCGGAGACCCAGTACTTC. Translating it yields CASSQFSGTVAETQYF.

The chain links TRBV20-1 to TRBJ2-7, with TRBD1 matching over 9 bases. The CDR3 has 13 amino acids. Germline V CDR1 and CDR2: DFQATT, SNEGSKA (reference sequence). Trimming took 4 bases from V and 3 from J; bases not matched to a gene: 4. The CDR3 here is CSAKGQGFYEQYF. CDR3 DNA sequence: TGCAGTGCTAAAGGACAGGGGTTCTACGAGCAGTACTTC.

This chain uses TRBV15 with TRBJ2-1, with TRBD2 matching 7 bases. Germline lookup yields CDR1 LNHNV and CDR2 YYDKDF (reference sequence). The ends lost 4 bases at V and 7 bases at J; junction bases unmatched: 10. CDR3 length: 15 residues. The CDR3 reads CATSTFPGTNNEQFF. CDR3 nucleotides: TGTGCCACCAGCACTTTTCCCGGGACTAATAATGAGCAGTTCTTC.

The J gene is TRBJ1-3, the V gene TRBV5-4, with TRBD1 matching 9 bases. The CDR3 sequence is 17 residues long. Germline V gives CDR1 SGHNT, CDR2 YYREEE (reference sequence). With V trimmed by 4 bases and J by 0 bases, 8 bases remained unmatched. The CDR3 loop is CASSRTGVEISGNTIYF. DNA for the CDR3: TGTGCCAGCAGCCGGACAGGGGTCGAGATCTCTGGAAACACCATATATTTT.

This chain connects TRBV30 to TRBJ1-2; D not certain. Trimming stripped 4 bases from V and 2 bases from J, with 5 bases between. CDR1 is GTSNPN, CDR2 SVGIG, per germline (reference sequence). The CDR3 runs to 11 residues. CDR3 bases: TGTGCCTGGACGGAGAACTATGGCTACACCTTC. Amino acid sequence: CAWTENYGYTF.

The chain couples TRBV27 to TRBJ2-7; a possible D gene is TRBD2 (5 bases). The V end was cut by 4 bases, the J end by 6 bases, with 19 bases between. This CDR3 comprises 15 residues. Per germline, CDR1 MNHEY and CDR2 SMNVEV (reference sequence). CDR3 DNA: TGTGCCAGCAGTTCCCTCCTCTTATCCCGGGGCGAGCAGTACTTC. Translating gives CASSSLLLSRGEQYF.

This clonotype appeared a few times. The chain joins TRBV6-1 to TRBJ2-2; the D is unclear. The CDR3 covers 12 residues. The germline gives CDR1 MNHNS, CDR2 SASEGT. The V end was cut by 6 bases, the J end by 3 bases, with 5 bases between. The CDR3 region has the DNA TGTGCCAGCAGCCTCTACACCGGGGAGCTGTTTTTT. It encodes CASSLYTGELFF.

The CDR3 DNA follows: TGCGCCAGCAGCTTAACTCAGGGAGGCGGGGAGCTGTTTTTT. Translation gives CASSLTQGGGELFF. The genes are TRBV5-1 and TRBJ2-2; D is perhaps TRBD2 (6 bases). V was trimmed by 2 bases and J by 7 bases, leaving 12 bases between them. The germline CDR1 and CDR2 sequences are SGHRS and YFSETQ. The CDR3 is made up of 14 amino acids.

This chain's CDR3 is CASSLTWAGEAYNEQFF. CDR3 DNA sequence: TGTGCCAGCAGTTTAACGTGGGCAGGGGAAGCCTACAATGAGCAGTTCTTC. The V gene is TRBV27, the J gene TRBJ2-1; D is possibly TRBD1 (6 bases). Between the trimmed V and J ends, which lost 2 bases and 2 bases, there was a span of 16 bases. The CDR3 has 17 amino acids. Per the germline V gene, CDR1 is MNHEY and CDR2 is SMNVEV (reference sequence).

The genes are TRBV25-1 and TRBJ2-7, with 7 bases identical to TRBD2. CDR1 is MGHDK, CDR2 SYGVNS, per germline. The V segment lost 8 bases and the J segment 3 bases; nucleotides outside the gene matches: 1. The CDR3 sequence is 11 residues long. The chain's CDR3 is CASGEGYEQYF. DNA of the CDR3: TGTGCCAGCGGGGAGGGCTACGAGCAGTACTTC.

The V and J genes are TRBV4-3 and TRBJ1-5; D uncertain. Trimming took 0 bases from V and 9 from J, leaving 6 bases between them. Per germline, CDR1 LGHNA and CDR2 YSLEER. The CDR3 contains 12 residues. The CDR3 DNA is TGCGCCAGCAGCCAAGATCGGGGGCCCCAGCATTTT. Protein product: CASSQDRGPQHF.

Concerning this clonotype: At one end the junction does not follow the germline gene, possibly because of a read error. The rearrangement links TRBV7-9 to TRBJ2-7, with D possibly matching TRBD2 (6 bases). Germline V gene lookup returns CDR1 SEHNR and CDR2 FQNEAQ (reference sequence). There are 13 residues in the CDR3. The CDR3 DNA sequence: TGTGCCAGCAGCTTAGGGGGACTCGGCGAGCAATACTTC. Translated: CASSLGGLGEQYF.

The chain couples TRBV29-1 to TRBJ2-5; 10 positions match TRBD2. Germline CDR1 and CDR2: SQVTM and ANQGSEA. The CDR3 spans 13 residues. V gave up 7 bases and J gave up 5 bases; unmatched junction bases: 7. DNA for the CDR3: TGCAGCGCCTTAGCGGGAGGCGGTGAGACCCAGTACTTC. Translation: CSALAGGGETQYF. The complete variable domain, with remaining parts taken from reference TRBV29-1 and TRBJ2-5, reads SAVISQKPSRDICQRGTSLTIQCQVDSQVTMMFWYRQQPGQSLTLIATANQGSEATYESGFVIDKFPISRPNLTFSTLTVSNMSPEDSSIYLCSALAGGGETQYFGPGTRLLVL.

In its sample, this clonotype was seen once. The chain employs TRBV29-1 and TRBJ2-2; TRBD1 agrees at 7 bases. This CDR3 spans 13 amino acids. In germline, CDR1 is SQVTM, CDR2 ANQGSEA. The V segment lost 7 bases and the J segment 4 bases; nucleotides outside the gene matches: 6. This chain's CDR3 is CSGGGSSTGELFF. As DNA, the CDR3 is TGCAGCGGAGGGGGCAGTAGCACCGGGGAGCTGTTTTTT.